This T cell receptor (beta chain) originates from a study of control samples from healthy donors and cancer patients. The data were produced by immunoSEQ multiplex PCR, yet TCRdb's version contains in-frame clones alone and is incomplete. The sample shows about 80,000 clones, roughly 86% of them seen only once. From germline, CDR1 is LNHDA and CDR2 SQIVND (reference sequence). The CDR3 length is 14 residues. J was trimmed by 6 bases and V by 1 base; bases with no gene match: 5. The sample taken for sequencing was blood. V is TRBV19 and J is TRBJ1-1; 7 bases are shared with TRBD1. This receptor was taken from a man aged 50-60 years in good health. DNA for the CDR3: TGTGCCAGTAGTATAGGGAGGGGGCAGGCTGAAGCTTTCTTT. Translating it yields CASSIGRGQAEAFF.